Sequencing of this T cell receptor beta chain was carried out in a study of regulatory T cells in long-lasting Graves disease. Time point described: persistent/refractory GD, antithyroid drugs over 5 years with positive TRAb. PBMCs were the source of the RNA used for TCR sequencing. Building of the TCR beta libraries involved iRepertoire HTBI primers and Arm-PCR of CDR3 regions. Methods used by the authors: Sequenced samples collectively carried some 60 TRBV and approximately 15 TRBJ segments. From the multiplex PCR reads, TCRdb called clonotypes with MiXCR, one entry per CDR3 protein. The authors' filters were not applied to this entry. The data show roughly 400,000 distinct CDR3 sequences, about a fifth seen once. General study results and limits: Sample size, which was small, may have reduced accuracy.

To note about this clonotype: Its specificity is not known. Given a much more abundant clone one base away, this may be a read error.

There are 14 residues in the CDR3. In germline, CDR1 is MNHNS, CDR2 SASEGT. The clonotype was recovered from a female donor with Graves disease. This specimen was peripheral blood mononuclear cells (PBMCs), taken when the disease was refractory, from a patient treated with antithyroid drugs. The chain carries TRBV6-1 and TRBJ2-2; D is possibly TRBD2 (6 bases). CDR3 sequence reads: CASTAQVAAGKLFF. The CDR3 DNA reads as TGTGCCAGCACTGCACAGGTAGCGGCCGGGAAGCTGTTTTTT.